Below are 18 T cell receptor beta chains sequenced from a single sample in a study of T cells in Graves' hyperthyroidism and ophthalmopathy. Authors of the study amplified TCR beta CDR3 regions from RNA transcripts. A first-round RT-PCR of the TCR CDR3 used the HTBI primer set. TCRdb independently ran MiXCR on the multiplex PCR reads; one entry per CDR3 protein. The data contain about 400,000 distinct CDR3 sequences, less than 20% of them seen just once; the ten biggest clones take up roughly 14%. Material for sequencing was blood. The source is a woman between 18 and 29 years old with Graves' hyperthyroidism.

This clonotype has more than one count but fewer than ten. The chain employs TRBV5-8 and TRBJ1-1; 7 bases fit TRBD1. V was clipped by 4 bases and J by 0 bases; unmatched bases: 6. The CDR3 is made up of 15 amino acids. Per germline, CDR1 SGHTS and CDR2 YDEGEE. CDR3 nucleotides: TGTGCCAGCAGCGTACGGACAGGCATGAACACTGAAGCTTTCTTT. As protein: CASSVRTGMNTEAFF.

The chain uses TRBV6-5 and TRBJ2-7, with D unclear. This CDR3 has 13 residues. Germline CDR1 is MNHEY and CDR2 is SVGAGI. V was trimmed by 0 bases and J by 3 bases, leaving 6 bases between them. The CDR3 reads CASSYSRYYEQYF. The CDR3 bases are TGTGCCAGCAGTTACTCGCGATACTACGAGCAGTACTTC.

This clonotype turned up a few times. V is TRBV28 and J is TRBJ2-5; 8 positions match TRBD2. Germline V gene data show CDR1 as MDHEN and CDR2 as SYDVKM. V lost 6 bases, J lost 5 bases, and 14 bases stayed unmatched. CDR3 length equals 16 residues. The CDR3 nucleotides read TGTGCCAGCAGGACACAAGGGCTAGCGGGCGGGGAGACCCAGTACTTC. This encodes CASRTQGLAGGETQYF.

J is TRBJ2-7 and V is TRBV4-1, with 9 bases matching TRBD1. This CDR3 is built from 15 residues. Trimming took 1 base from V and 4 from J; bases not matched to a gene: 5. Germline assignment: CDR1 MGHRA and CDR2 YSYEKL. CDR3: CASSQASGTGYEQYF. The CDR3 region has the DNA TGCGCCAGCAGCCAAGCCTCCGGGACAGGGTACGAGCAGTACTTC.

V usage is TRBV18 and J usage is TRBJ1-2; 7 nucleotides line up with TRBD1. Per the germline V gene, CDR1 is KGHSH and CDR2 is LQKENI. V trimming: 3 bases; J trimming: 6 bases; junction bases outside the gene matches: 13. This CDR3 comprises 16 residues. The CDR3 sequence: CASSPSNVRGTDGYTF. The CDR3 coding sequence is TGTGCCAGCTCACCGTCTAACGTCCGGGGGACAGATGGCTACACCTTC.

This clonotype was seen many times. The chain joins TRBV27 to TRBJ2-7; D remains ambiguous. Trimming left V 6 bases short and J 0 bases short, with 15 bases between. CDR1 MNHEY and CDR2 SMNVEV come from the germline V gene (reference sequence). The CDR3 has 15 residues. CDR3 DNA: TGTGCCAGCAGAGCGTATGGGCCTTACTCCTACGAGCAGTACTTC. It yields the protein CASRAYGPYSYEQYF.

About this clonotype: The conserved final phenylalanine or tryptophan is absent from the CDR3, which likely points to a read error. The chain couples TRBV15 to TRBJ2-3; 10 nucleotides match TRBD2. The CDR3 totals 17 residues. With V trimmed by 1 base and J by 2 bases, 6 bases remained unmatched. Germline V lookup: CDR1 LNHNV, CDR2 YYDKDF (reference sequence). In DNA form, the CDR3 reads TGTGCCACCAGCAGAGGTGTAGCGGGGGGAATCACAGATACGCAGTATTCT. Translating gives CATSRGVAGGITDTQYS.

This clonotype showed up many times. The chain combines TRBV11-2 with TRBJ2-1; D unresolved. The CDR3 has 12 amino acids. V was trimmed by 3 bases and J by 10 bases, leaving 10 bases between them. Germline values: CDR1 SGHAT, CDR2 FQNNGV. The DNA for the CDR3 is TGTGCCAGCAGCTTTCTGGGCCGGGAGCAGTTCTTC. Translating gives CASSFLGREQFF.

The genes are TRBV7-2 and TRBJ2-6; D may correspond to TRBD1 or TRBD2 (5 bases each). V was cut by 4 bases and J by 4 bases, with 17 bases left in between. This CDR3 region has 17 residues. CDR1 and CDR2 (germline): SGHTA, FQGNSA. In nucleotides, the CDR3 is TGTGCCAGCAGCTCCCCAGTGGGGGTCCCCGGGGCCAACGTCCTGACTTTC. Its translation: CASSSPVGVPGANVLTF.

The gene calls are TRBV2 and TRBJ2-7; 8 nucleotides agree with TRBD1. J was trimmed by 2 bases and V by 6 bases; bases with no gene match: 6. The CDR3 length is 14 residues. CDR1 SNHLY and CDR2 FYNNEI come from the germline V gene. The chain's CDR3 is CASRATGAPYEQYF. CDR3 coding DNA: TGTGCCAGCAGGGCGACAGGGGCTCCCTACGAGCAGTACTTC.

This clonotype was counted at least ten times. This chain links TRBV5-6 with TRBJ1-6, with a possible D match to TRBD1 (6 bases). The CDR3 consists of 15 residues. The V and J ends lost 4 bases and 11 bases respectively, with 19 bases between them. Looked up from germline, CDR1 is SGHDT and CDR2 is YYEEEE. The CDR3 nucleotides are TGTGCCAGCAGCACCTCCGGGACAATGTCCCCACCCCTCCACTTT. Protein: CASSTSGTMSPPLHF.

The chain joins TRBV15 to TRBJ2-7; D is ambiguous. The CDR3 consists of 13 residues. The germline gives CDR1 LNHNV, CDR2 YYDKDF (reference sequence). V lost 0 bases, J lost 5 bases, and 8 bases lay in between. DNA of the CDR3: TGTGCCACCAGCAGAGATATCAGAGACGAGCAGTACTTC. Translating it yields CATSRDIRDEQYF.

This clonotype came up many times. The chain combines TRBV18 with TRBJ2-7; a weak D match, TRBD1 (6 bases). Trimming pared 1 base from V and 4 bases from J, leaving 14 bases between. CDR1 KGHSH and CDR2 LQKENI come from the germline V gene. This CDR3 is built from 15 residues. CDR3 nucleotides: TGTGCCAGCTCACCACTTGGACGGCAGGGGTACGAGCAGTACTTC. Translation: CASSPLGRQGYEQYF.

Remarks on this clonotype: A much larger clone differs by one base, so this may be a read error. The DNA for the CDR3 is TGTGCCAGCAGCTTCGGAGGGGGCGACAATGAGCAGTTCTTC. As protein: CASSFGGGDNEQFF. The gene calls are TRBV7-3 and TRBJ2-1, with TRBD1 as a possible D gene (7 bases). Germline assignment: CDR1 SGHTA and CDR2 FQGTGA. Between the trimmed V and J ends, which lost 3 bases and 5 bases, there was a span of 11 bases. The CDR3 runs to 14 residues.

Many counts were recorded for this clonotype. This chain connects TRBV5-1 to TRBJ1-3; no definite D call. Per the germline V gene, CDR1 is SGHRS and CDR2 is YFSETQ. The CDR3 totals 15 residues. V was shortened by 1 base and J by 0 bases, with 8 bases between the two germline ends. For the CDR3, the DNA is TGCGCCAGCAGCTTGAGTGGGAACTCTGGAAACACCATATATTTT. This codes for CASSLSGNSGNTIYF. Combining the CDR3 with reference TRBV5-1 and TRBJ1-3 gives the whole variable domain KAGVTQTPRYLIKTRGQQVTLSCSPISGHRSVSWYQQTPGQGLQFLFEYFSETQRNKGNFPGRFSGRQFSNSRSEMNVSTLELGDSALYLCASSLSGNSGNTIYFGEGSWLTVV.

This clonotype occurred many times. The chain has TRBV28 and TRBJ1-4; unclear D gene. This CDR3 has 19 residues. Germline V CDR1 and CDR2: MDHEN, SYDVKM. V was pared by 4 bases and J by 0 bases, with 21 bases between. The CDR3 protein is CASSYLGRLRSTTNEKLFF. The CDR3 DNA sequence: TGTGCCAGCAGTTATTTGGGCCGTCTACGGTCTACAACTAATGAAAAACTGTTTTTT.

In its sample, this clonotype was seen many times. This rearrangement joins TRBV7-2 to TRBJ1-6; 7 nucleotides agree with TRBD1. The V segment lost 1 base and the J segment 8 bases; nucleotides outside the gene matches: 8. The V gene's germline CDR1 is SGHTA and CDR2 FQGNSA. The CDR3 spans 16 residues. Written as DNA, the CDR3 is TGTGCCAGCAGCTTAGTATTTGACAGGGCTTATTCACCCCTCCACTTT. It specifies CASSLVFDRAYSPLHF.

This clonotype was detected many times. This chain uses TRBV20-1 with TRBJ2-5, with 13 bases aligning to TRBD2. The germline V gene encodes CDR1 DFQATT and CDR2 SNEGSKA (reference sequence). The CDR3 contains 14 residues. The CDR3 DNA follows: TGCAGCGCAGGACTAGCGGGGGCTCAAGAGACCCAGTACTTC. Translating it yields CSAGLAGAQETQYF.